A single sample is the source of the 12 T cell receptor beta chains below, sequenced in a study of blood T cell repertoires in COVID-19. Assay used: immunoSEQ multiplex PCR; TCRdb lists only in-frame clones, some missing. The top ten hold over 1.2% of the sample, which has about 300,000 clones, 87% seen once. The sample taken for sequencing was peripheral blood. All receptors come from a woman aged 40 to 49 who had recovered from COVID-19.

V gene TRBV12-3 or TRBV12-4 combines with J gene TRBJ1-1; D not resolved. CDR3 size: 13 residues. V lost 6 bases to trimming and J lost 1 base, with 9 bases between them. The CDR3 sequence: CASSYLKNTEAFF. The CDR3 nucleotides are TGTGCCAGCAGCTATCTAAAGAACACTGAAGCTTTCTTT.

The chain is built from TRBV5-4 and TRBJ2-3, with a weak D call TRBD2 (5 bases). This CDR3 region has 14 residues. V lost 0 bases and J lost 1, with 6 bases in between. Germline V gives CDR1 SGHNT, CDR2 YYREEE (reference sequence). CDR3 amino acids: CASSLDSGTDTQYF. DNA of the CDR3: TGTGCCAGCAGCTTGGATAGCGGCACAGATACGCAGTATTTT. Variable domain in full (rest from reference TRBV5-4 and TRBJ2-3): ETGVTQSPTHLIKTRGQQVTLRCSSQSGHNTVSWYQQALGQGPQFIFQYYREEENGRGNFPPRFSGLQFPNYSSELNVNALELDDSALYLCASSLDSGTDTQYFGPGTRLTVL.

The chain employs TRBV6-5 and TRBJ1-4; TRBD1 matches at 8 bases. V dropped 5 bases and J dropped 8; count of bases not matched to a gene: 7. The CDR3 has 14 amino acids. The germline gives CDR1 MNHEY, CDR2 SVGAGI. Here the CDR3 reads CASSKQGVGEKLFF. The CDR3 coding sequence is TGTGCCAGCAGTAAACAGGGGGTTGGAGAAAAACTGTTTTTT.

CDR3 nucleotide sequence: TGTGCCAGCAGTTACTCTCAGGTAGTGGGCTATTTCTCCTACGAGCAGTACTTC. Its protein product is CASSYSQVVGYFSYEQYF. The V call is TRBV6-2 or TRBV6-3, the J call TRBJ2-7; D is uncertain. Trimming left V 0 bases short and J 0 bases short, with 18 bases between. CDR3 length equals 18 residues. Germline CDR1 reads MNHEY; CDR2 reads SVGEGT.

A remark on this clone: One junction end does not reproduce the germline sequence, and a read error may be involved. The chain couples TRBV24-1 to TRBJ2-2; TRBD1 matches at 8 bases. The CDR3 has 16 amino acids. Per the germline V gene, CDR1 is KGHDR and CDR2 is SFDVKD. CDR3 residues: CATSDPRTGNAGELFF. CDR3 sequence (DNA): TGTGCCACCAGTGATCCCCGGACAGGGAACGCCGGGGAGCTGTTTTTT.

This clone was recorded a few times. CDR3 region: CASSKDSYGGYTF. The CDR3, as DNA: TGTGCCAGCAGCAAGGACAGTTATGGTGGCTACACCTTC. The V and J genes are TRBV28 and TRBJ1-2, with D maybe TRBD1 (6 bases). The germline gives CDR1 MDHEN, CDR2 SYDVKM. This CDR3 contains 13 residues. V gave up 6 bases and J gave up 7 bases, with 15 bases separating them.

The chain carries TRBV30 and TRBJ2-5; 8 bases match TRBD1. V shed 1 base, J shed 5 bases, and the junction held 9 bases outside the gene matches. CDR3 length equals 15 residues. Germline loops: CDR1 GTSNPN, CDR2 SVGIG (reference sequence). CDR3 DNA: TGTGCCTGGAGTGCGCCGGACAGGGCGAGGGAGACCCAGTACTTC. This sequence encodes CAWSAPDRARETQYF. Full variable domain (outside the CDR3, taken from reference TRBV30 and TRBJ2-5): SQTIHQWPATLVQPVGSPLSLECTVEGTSNPNLYWYRQAAGRGLQLLFYSVGIGQISSEVPQNLSASRPQDRQFILSSKKLLLSDSGFYLCAWSAPDRARETQYFGPGTRLLVL.

V gene TRBV5-1 combines with J gene TRBJ2-7, with 8 bases fitting TRBD1. With 4 bases clipped from V and 3 bases from J, the junction kept 3 bases outside the gene matches. CDR3 length: 13 amino acids. The germline gives CDR1 SGHRS, CDR2 YFSETQ. CDR3 sequence: CASSQQGDYEQYF. The CDR3 region has the DNA TGCGCCAGCAGCCAACAGGGGGACTACGAGCAGTACTTC.

The V and J genes are TRBV3-1 (or the pseudogene TRBV3-2) and TRBJ2-1; TRBD2 is a possible D gene (6 bases). Germline-derived CDR1 and CDR2 are LGHDT and YNNKEL (reference sequence). The CDR3 runs 15 residues. The ends were cut back, 4 bases at V and 4 bases at J, with 14 bases in the middle. The CDR3 sequence: CASSPRAGIYNEQFF. DNA for the CDR3: TGTGCCAGCAGCCCCCGGGCGGGGATATACAATGAGCAGTTCTTC.

The V call is TRBV6-5, the J call TRBJ2-1, with 11 bases lining up with TRBD2. The CDR3 runs to 15 residues. Per germline, CDR1 MNHEY and CDR2 SVGAGI. V lost 7 bases and J lost 4; bases outside the gene matches: 6. The CDR3 spells CASTRLAGGYNEQFF. The CDR3, as DNA: TGTGCCAGCACCCGCTTAGCGGGGGGGTACAATGAGCAGTTCTTC.

This clone was observed a single time. The chain combines TRBV12-5 with TRBJ1-3, with a possible D match to TRBD1 (6 bases). Trimming cost V 6 bases and J 2 bases, with 14 bases left between them. Germline CDR1 and CDR2: LGHNT and FRNRAP. There are 15 residues in the CDR3. In nucleotides, the CDR3 is TGTGCTAGTGGCCTAAGAGGGGGGGCTGGAAACACCATATATTTT. Translating gives CASGLRGGAGNTIYF.

About this clone itself: Other DNA sequences within the sample encode an identical CDR3. The rearrangement links TRBV9 to TRBJ1-3; D is unresolved. The CDR3 covers 15 residues. The germline V gene has CDR1 SGDLS and CDR2 YYNGEE. V lost 0 bases and J 0 bases, leaving 7 bases between the germline ends. The CDR3 nucleotides read TGTGCCAGCAGCGTAGGTCCCATCTCTGGAAACACCATATATTTT. It encodes CASSVGPISGNTIYF.